A single sample gave rise to the 24 T cell receptor beta chains below, sequenced in a study of T-cell memory formation after mild COVID-19. Each CDR3 protein is one row after TCRdb ran MiXCR on the 5' RACE reads. The sample shows fewer than 350,000 distinct CDR3 sequences, 15% to 20% of them seen only once. Sequenced material: PBMCs or a T cell subset sorted from them (not recorded which). The source is a man between 18 and 35 years old who had mild COVID-19 (a few samples of this study predate the infection). Cell type and time point are not known.

This clonotype was counted a single time. A read error may produce the germline difference seen at one junction end. The V call is TRBV6-5, the J call TRBJ1-1; TRBD1 might be the D (5 bases). Germline V CDR1 and CDR2: MNHEY, SVGAGI. The length of the CDR3 is 12 residues. The CDR3 DNA follows: TGTGCCAGCAGTTACGTAGGGACTGAAGCTTTATTT. It is translated as CASSYVGTEALF.

This clonotype was observed a handful of times. The CDR3 region is CASSLILDYGYTF. The DNA for the CDR3 is TGCGCCAGCAGCTTGATTCTAGACTATGGCTACACCTTC. The chain carries TRBV5-1 and TRBJ1-2; no reliable D call. This CDR3 comprises 13 residues. V lost 1 base and J lost 3, with 7 bases in between. Germline V gene lookup returns CDR1 SGHRS and CDR2 YFSETQ.

The gene calls are TRBV11-2 and TRBJ2-2; 9 nucleotides line up with TRBD1. Germline trimming cut 5 bases from V and 3 bases from J; bases unmatched to any gene: 10. Germline V gives CDR1 SGHAT, CDR2 FQNNGV. The CDR3 has 17 amino acids. The CDR3 sequence is CASSTGLDRGYTGELFF. The CDR3, as DNA: TGTGCCAGCAGCACCGGGTTGGACAGGGGATACACCGGGGAGCTGTTTTTT.

This clonotype was counted ten times or more. This chain joins TRBV7-2 and TRBJ2-1; D call uncertain. CDR3 length: 14 residues. Germline V gene lookup returns CDR1 SGHTA and CDR2 FQGNSA. V was clipped by 2 bases and J by 0 bases, with 5 bases between them. The CDR3 sequence: CASSLSSSYNEQFF. The CDR3 nucleotides are TGTGCCAGCAGCTTAAGTAGCTCCTACAATGAGCAGTTCTTC.

V is TRBV7-9 and J is TRBJ1-4, with D perhaps matching TRBD1 (5 bases). The CDR3 runs to 15 residues. Trimming removed 0 bases at V and 10 bases at J, with 15 bases between. The germline V gene encodes CDR1 SEHNR and CDR2 FQNEAQ (reference sequence). CDR3 region: CASSLAGDVRGKLFF. Written as DNA, the CDR3 is TGTGCCAGCAGCTTAGCAGGGGATGTCCGCGGAAAACTGTTTTTT. The complete variable domain, with remaining parts taken from reference TRBV7-9 and TRBJ1-4, reads DTGVSQNPRHKITKRGQNVTFRCDPISEHNRLYWYRQTLGQGPEFLTYFQNEAQLEKSRLLSDRFSAERPKGSFSTLEIQRTEQGDSAMYLCASSLAGDVRGKLFFGSGTQLSVL.

CDR3 nucleotides: TGTGCCAGCAGTTACTCAGGGCTCTCCTACGAGCAGTACTTC. Its translation is CASSYSGLSYEQYF. The chain links TRBV6-5 to TRBJ2-7; D uncertain. Germline V gives CDR1 MNHEY, CDR2 SVGAGI. V lost 0 bases and J 0 bases, leaving 6 bases between the germline ends. CDR3 length: 14 residues.

This chain links TRBV10-3 with TRBJ2-7, with 12 bases matching TRBD2. CDR1 is ENHRY, CDR2 SYGVKD, per germline. J lost 5 bases, V lost 10 bases, and 6 bases had no gene match. This CDR3 is built from 13 residues. Here the CDR3 reads CATSGGAGHEQYV. The CDR3, as DNA: TGTGCCACTAGCGGGGGGGCTGGTCACGAGCAGTACGTC.

This clonotype was observed a handful of times. This chain joins TRBV9 and TRBJ1-1; maybe TRBD1 (6 bases). This CDR3 comprises 14 residues. Trimming shortened V by 0 bases and J by 5 bases, and 11 bases separated the two germline ends. Germline CDR1 is SGDLS and CDR2 is YYNGEE. The CDR3 coding sequence is TGTGCCAGCAGCGTAGGGTCAGGGGAGACTGAAGCTTTCTTT. It yields the protein CASSVGSGETEAFF.

V and J are TRBV20-1 and TRBJ2-4, with TRBD1 matching 9 bases. CDR1 DFQATT and CDR2 SNEGSKA come from the germline V gene (reference sequence). V lost 5 bases, J lost 9 bases, and 8 bases stayed unmatched. The CDR3 runs to 13 residues. The CDR3 bases are TGCAGTGCTTTCGACAGGGGGAGTGTCATTCAGTACTTC. This gives the protein CSAFDRGSVIQYF.

This sequence joins TRBV3-1 and TRBJ2-2; D uncertain. Looked up from germline, CDR1 is LGHDT and CDR2 is YNNKEL (reference sequence). The V end lost 0 bases, the J end lost 0 bases, and 20 bases lay between the germline ends. There are 20 residues in the CDR3. The CDR3 DNA follows: TGTGCCAGCAGCCAAGATCATCCGGGTTCAGGCCTCGCGAACACCGGGGAGCTGTTTTTT. It specifies CASSQDHPGSGLANTGELFF.

The V and J genes are TRBV18 and TRBJ2-7; D gene unclear. Germline V gives CDR1 KGHSH, CDR2 LQKENI. CDR3 length equals 14 residues. Trimming stripped 3 bases from V and 0 bases from J, with 9 bases between. The CDR3, as DNA: TGTGCCAGCTCACCTAGGCAGGCCTCCTACGAGCAGTACTTC. This gives the protein CASSPRQASYEQYF.

The rearrangement joins TRBV4-3 to TRBJ2-7; weak D call: TRBD2 (6 bases). Trimming removed 4 bases from V and 2 bases from J, with 18 bases in between. From germline, CDR1 is LGHNA and CDR2 YSLEER. This CDR3 contains 16 residues. CDR3 sequence: CASSLARGSWAYEQYF. The CDR3 region has the DNA TGCGCCAGCAGCCTCGCTCGGGGGTCCTGGGCCTACGAGCAGTACTTC.

The J gene is TRBJ1-5, the V gene TRBV27, with 10 bases lining up with TRBD1. The germline gives CDR1 MNHEY, CDR2 SMNVEV (reference sequence). The CDR3 runs to 20 residues. Losses at the gene ends were 5 bases for V and 5 bases for J; bases not matched to a gene: 21. This CDR3 is CASSTLWPGTGEVRDQPQHF. DNA for the CDR3: TGTGCCAGCAGTACCCTCTGGCCCGGGACAGGGGAAGTGAGAGATCAGCCCCAGCATTTT.

This clonotype was detected only a few times. The V call is TRBV7-9, the J call TRBJ2-7, with TRBD2 matching 7 bases. The CDR3 sequence is 10 residues long. Trimming took 8 bases from V and 7 from J; bases not matched to a gene: 2. Germline assignment: CDR1 SEHNR and CDR2 FQNEAQ (reference sequence). CDR3: CASGRGEQYF. DNA for the CDR3: TGTGCCAGCGGGAGGGGAGAGCAGTACTTC.

This clonotype was picked up a small number of times. This sequence joins TRBV10-3 and TRBJ2-5; D gene uncertain. CDR3 length: 17 residues. V shed 2 bases and J shed 4 bases, with 20 bases lying between them. Germline V gives CDR1 ENHRY, CDR2 SYGVKD. The CDR3 nucleotides are TGTGCCATCAGTGAGGTTCCAAACCGGGCCCTGGGAGAGACCCAGTACTTC. This sequence encodes CAISEVPNRALGETQYF.

This clonotype has only a few counts. The chain combines TRBV10-2 with TRBJ2-1; 11 bases fit TRBD2. The junction had 11 bases not matched to a gene; V was cut back by 7 bases and J by 9 bases. The CDR3 has 15 amino acids. CDR1 and CDR2 from the germline V gene are WSHSY and SAAADI. CDR3 in amino acids: CASTELAGVRVEQFF. CDR3 coding DNA: TGCGCCAGCACCGAACTAGCGGGGGTGAGGGTTGAGCAGTTCTTC.

This clonotype was observed a few times. The chain employs TRBV7-6 and TRBJ2-1; 12 nucleotides agree with TRBD2. The CDR3 is 18 amino acids. CDR1 SGHVS and CDR2 FNYEAQ come from the germline V gene. With 5 bases clipped from V and 0 bases from J, the junction kept 8 bases outside the gene matches. CDR3 coding DNA: TGTGCCAGCAGCCAACTAGCGGGGGGCCTTAGCTCCTACAATGAGCAGTTCTTC. This encodes CASSQLAGGLSSYNEQFF.

The rearrangement links TRBV5-6 to TRBJ1-5; D is unclear. Germline V CDR1 and CDR2: SGHDT, YYEEEE. Trimming shortened V by 1 base and J by 6 bases, and 5 bases separated the two germline ends. The CDR3 is 12 amino acids. CDR3 DNA: TGTGCCAGCAGCTTGCTTGCTCAGCCCCAGCATTTT. This sequence encodes CASSLLAQPQHF.

The CDR3 coding sequence is TGTGCCAGCGGGTGGAGTTCCTATGGCTACACCTTC. It specifies CASGWSSYGYTF. V and J are TRBV7-2 and TRBJ1-2; D not certain. Trimming stripped 8 bases from V and 4 bases from J, with 11 bases between. The CDR3 consists of 12 residues. Looked up from germline, CDR1 is SGHTA and CDR2 is FQGNSA. Complete variable domain (other parts from reference TRBV7-2 and TRBJ1-2): GAGVSQSPSNKVTEKGKDVELRCDPISGHTALYWYRQSLGQGLEFLIYFQGNSAPDKSGLPSDRFSAERTGGSVSTLTIQRTQQEDSAVYLCASGWSSYGYTFGSGTRLTVV.

This clonotype was seen more than once but under ten times. The chain joins TRBV20-1 to TRBJ2-1; 8 nucleotides line up with TRBD1. V lost 1 base to trimming and J lost 5 bases; unmatched junction nucleotides: 4. Germline V gives CDR1 DFQATT, CDR2 SNEGSKA (reference sequence). This CDR3 is built from 14 residues. CDR3 loop: CSARGTGRNNEQFF. CDR3 DNA sequence: TGCAGTGCTAGAGGGACAGGGCGGAACAATGAGCAGTTCTTC.

This clonotype has just a few counts. The V and J genes are TRBV6-6 and TRBJ2-7; no firm D call. The ends were cut back, 2 bases at V and 1 base at J, with 9 bases in the middle. This CDR3 contains 14 residues. CDR1 MNHNY and CDR2 SVGAGI come from the germline V gene (reference sequence). The CDR3 protein is CASSYQAESYEQYF. CDR3 sequence (DNA): TGTGCCAGCAGTTACCAGGCAGAATCCTACGAGCAGTACTTC.

This clonotype was picked up a small number of times. The genes are TRBV5-1 and TRBJ1-1; D is uncertain. The CDR3 covers 15 residues. The V end lost 0 bases, the J end lost 1 base, and 10 bases lay between the germline ends. CDR1 is SGHRS and CDR2 is YFSETQ in the germline V gene. DNA for the CDR3: TGCGCCAGCAGCTTGGAGTCTTCCGGGAACACTGAAGCTTTCTTT. Translated, it gives CASSLESSGNTEAFF.

There are a few counts of this clonotype. The chain joins TRBV12-3 or TRBV12-4 to TRBJ1-2; D may be TRBD1 (6 bases). This CDR3 is 14 amino acids long. V lost 1 base, J lost 5 bases, and 11 bases lay in between. The CDR3 coding sequence is TGTGCCAGCAGTTTAGTACCAGGGGTATATGGCTACACCTTC. Translated: CASSLVPGVYGYTF.

The sample holds a few counts of this clonotype. The chain uses TRBV4-2 and TRBJ2-3, with D hard to call. Germline lookup yields CDR1 LGHNA and CDR2 YNFKEQ. Trimming cost V 0 bases and J 6 bases, with 10 bases left between them. The CDR3 has 14 amino acids. The CDR3 coding sequence is TGTGCCAGCAGCCAAGAAGCCAGTGTCGATACGCAGTATTTT. Translation gives CASSQEASVDTQYF.